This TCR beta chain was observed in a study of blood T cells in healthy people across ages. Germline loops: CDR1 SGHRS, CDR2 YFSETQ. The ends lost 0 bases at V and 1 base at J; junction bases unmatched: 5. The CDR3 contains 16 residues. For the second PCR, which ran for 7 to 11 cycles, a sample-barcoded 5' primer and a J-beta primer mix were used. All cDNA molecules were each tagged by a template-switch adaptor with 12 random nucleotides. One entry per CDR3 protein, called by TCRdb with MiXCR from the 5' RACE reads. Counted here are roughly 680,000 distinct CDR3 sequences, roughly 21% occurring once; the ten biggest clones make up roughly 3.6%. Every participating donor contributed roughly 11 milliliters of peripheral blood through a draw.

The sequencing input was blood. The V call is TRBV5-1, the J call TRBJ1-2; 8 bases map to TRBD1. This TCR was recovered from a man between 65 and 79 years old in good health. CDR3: CASSLEPGGRNYGYTF. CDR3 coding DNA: TGCGCCAGCAGCTTGGAGCCAGGGGGCCGTAACTATGGCTACACCTTC.